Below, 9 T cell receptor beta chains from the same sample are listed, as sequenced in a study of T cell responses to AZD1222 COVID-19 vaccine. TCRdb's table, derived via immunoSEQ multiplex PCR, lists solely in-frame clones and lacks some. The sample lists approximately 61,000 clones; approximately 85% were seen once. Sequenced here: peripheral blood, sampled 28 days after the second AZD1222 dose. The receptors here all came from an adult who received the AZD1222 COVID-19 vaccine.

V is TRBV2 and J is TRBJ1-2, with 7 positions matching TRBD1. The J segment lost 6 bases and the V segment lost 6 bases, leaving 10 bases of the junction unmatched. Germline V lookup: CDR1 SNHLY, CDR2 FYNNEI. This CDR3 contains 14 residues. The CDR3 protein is CASRQTGTSNGYTF. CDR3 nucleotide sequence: TGTGCCAGCAGGCAGACAGGGACCTCTAATGGCTACACCTTC.

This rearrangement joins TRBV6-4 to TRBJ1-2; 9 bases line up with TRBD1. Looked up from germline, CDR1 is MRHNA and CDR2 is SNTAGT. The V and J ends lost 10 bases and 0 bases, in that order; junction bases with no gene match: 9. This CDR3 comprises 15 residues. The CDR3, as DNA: TGTGCCAACCACAGGGGGCGCAGGGCTAACTATGGCTACACCTTC. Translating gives CANHRGRRANYGYTF.

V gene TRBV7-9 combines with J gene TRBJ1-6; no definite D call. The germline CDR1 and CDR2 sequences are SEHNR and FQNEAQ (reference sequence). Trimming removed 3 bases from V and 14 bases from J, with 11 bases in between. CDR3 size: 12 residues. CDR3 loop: CASSLFARSLHF. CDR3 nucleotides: TGTGCCAGCAGCTTGTTTGCGAGATCCCTCCACTTT.

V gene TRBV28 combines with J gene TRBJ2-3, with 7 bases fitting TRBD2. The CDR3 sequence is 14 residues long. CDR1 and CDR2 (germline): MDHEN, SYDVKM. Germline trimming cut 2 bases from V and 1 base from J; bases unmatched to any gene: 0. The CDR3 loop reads CASSLAGGTDTQYF. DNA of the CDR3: TGTGCCAGCAGTTTAGCGGGAGGCACAGATACGCAGTATTTT.

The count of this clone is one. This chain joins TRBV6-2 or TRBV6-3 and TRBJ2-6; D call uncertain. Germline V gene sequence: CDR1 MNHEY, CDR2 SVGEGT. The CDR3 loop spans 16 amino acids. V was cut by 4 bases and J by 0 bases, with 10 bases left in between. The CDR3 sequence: CASSSLSPSGANVLTF. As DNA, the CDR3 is TGTGCCAGCAGTTCCCTCAGTCCCTCTGGGGCCAACGTCCTGACTTTC.

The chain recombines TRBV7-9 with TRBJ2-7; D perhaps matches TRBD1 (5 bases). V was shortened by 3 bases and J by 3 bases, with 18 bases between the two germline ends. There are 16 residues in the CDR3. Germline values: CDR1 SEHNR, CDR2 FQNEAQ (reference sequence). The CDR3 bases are TGTGCCAGCAGCTTTGATGGGGCCCTGGGCAACTACGAGCAGTACTTC. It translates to CASSFDGALGNYEQYF.

The CDR3 DNA sequence: TGTGCCAGCAGCCCGGGGAGGCTAGCGGGAGGTGGGGAGACCCAGTACTTC. It codes for CASSPGRLAGGGETQYF. This sequence joins TRBV9 and TRBJ2-5; TRBD2 matches 11 bases. The germline gives CDR1 SGDLS, CDR2 YYNGEE. The V segment lost 4 bases and the J segment 5 bases; nucleotides outside the gene matches: 13. This CDR3 spans 17 amino acids.

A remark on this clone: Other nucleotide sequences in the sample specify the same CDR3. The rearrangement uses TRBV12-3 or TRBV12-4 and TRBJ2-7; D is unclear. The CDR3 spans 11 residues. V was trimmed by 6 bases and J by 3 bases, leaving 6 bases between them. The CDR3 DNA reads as TGTGCCAGCAGCTCCGGCTACGAGCAGTACTTC. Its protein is CASSSGYEQYF.

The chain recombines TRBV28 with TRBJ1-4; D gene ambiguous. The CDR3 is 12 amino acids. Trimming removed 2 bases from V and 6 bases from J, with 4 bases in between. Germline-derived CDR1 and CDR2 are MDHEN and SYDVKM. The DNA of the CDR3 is TGTGCCAGCAGTTTAAATTATGAAAAACTGTTTTTT. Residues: CASSLNYEKLFF.